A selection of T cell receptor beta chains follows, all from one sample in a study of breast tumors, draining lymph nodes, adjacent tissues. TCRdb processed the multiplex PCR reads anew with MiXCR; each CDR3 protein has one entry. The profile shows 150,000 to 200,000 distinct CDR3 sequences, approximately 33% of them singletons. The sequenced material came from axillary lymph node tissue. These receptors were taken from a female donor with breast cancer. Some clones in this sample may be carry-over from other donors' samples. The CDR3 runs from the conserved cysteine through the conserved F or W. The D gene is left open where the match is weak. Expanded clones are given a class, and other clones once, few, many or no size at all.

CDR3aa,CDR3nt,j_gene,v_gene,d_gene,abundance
CASSSDFYNEQFF,TGTGCCAGCAGCTCCGACTTCTACAATGAGCAGTTCTTC,TRBJ2-1,TRBV11-3,.,many
CAWSVGVGNTEAFF,TGTGCCTGGAGTGTAGGGGTAGGGAACACTGAAGCTTTCTTT,TRBJ1-1,TRBV30,.,.
CASSLTSGRFYEQYF,TGTGCCAGCAGTTTGACTAGCGGGAGGTTCTACGAGCAGTACTTC,TRBJ2-7,TRBV12-3/TRBV12-4,TRBD2,.
CASSFTGTGNSPGANVLTF,TGTGCCAGCAGCTTTACCGGGACAGGGAATTCTCCTGGGGCCAACGTCCTGACTTTC,TRBJ2-6,TRBV5-5,TRBD1,many
CSVEGDGGYGYTF,TGCAGCGTTGAAGGGGATGGCGGCTATGGCTACACCTTC,TRBJ1-2,TRBV29-1,.,many
CSAISGDETQYF,TGCAGTGCTATCAGCGGGGATGAGACCCAGTACTTC,TRBJ2-5,TRBV20-1,TRBD2,once
CASSLGQTLYGYTF,TGTGCCAGCAGTTTGGGGCAGACACTCTATGGCTACACCTTC,TRBJ1-2,TRBV27,.,many
CASRRKPMGGANTGETQYF,TGTGCCAGCAGACGTAAACCAATGGGGGGGGCGAACACCGGGGAGACCCAGTACTTC,TRBJ2-5,TRBV12-3/TRBV12-4,.,.
CASSPAGGADTQYF,TGTGCCAGCAGCCCGGCGGGCGGGGCAGATACGCAGTATTTT,TRBJ2-3,TRBV7-6,.,many
CASSRGQPNTGELFF,TGTGCCAGCAGCCGGGGACAGCCTAACACCGGGGAGCTGTTTTTT,TRBJ2-2,TRBV7-3,TRBD1,many
CASSVRGQGPYEQYF,TGTGCCAGCAGTGTTCGGGGACAGGGCCCCTACGAGCAGTACTTC,TRBJ2-7,TRBV6-1,TRBD1,many
CASRRRRTANAVETQYF,TGTGCCAGCAGAAGAAGAAGGACAGCTAACGCGGTGGAGACCCAGTACTTC,TRBJ2-5,TRBV7-2,.,.
CASSVFGDYAEAFF,TGTGCCAGCAGCGTATTTGGGGACTACGCTGAAGCTTTCTTT,TRBJ1-1,TRBV9,.,.
CASGSRDEQFF,TGTGCCAGCGGGAGTCGGGATGAGCAGTTCTTC,TRBJ2-1,TRBV7-3,.,many
CSTKPGGANVLTF,TGCAGTACCAAGCCCGGGGGGGCCAACGTCCTGACTTTC,TRBJ2-6,TRBV20-1,.,.
CASSWQVGYEQYF,TGTGCCAGCAGTTGGCAGGTGGGCTACGAGCAGTACTTC,TRBJ2-7,TRBV6-6,.,.
CVSNGSPYEQYF,TGTGTCAGCAACGGGAGTCCCTACGAGCAGTACTTC,TRBJ2-7,TRBV2,.,many
CSATAGREQYF,TGCAGTGCTACGGCAGGACGGGAGCAGTACTTC,TRBJ2-7,TRBV20-1,.,once
CASSHGLAYEQYF,TGTGCCAGCAGTCACGGCCTTGCCTACGAGCAGTACTTC,TRBJ2-7,TRBV6-1,.,few
CASSVYRRGYTF,TGTGCCAGCAGTGTATACAGAAGGGGCTACACCTTC,TRBJ1-2,TRBV2,.,.
CASSLASYNEQFF,TGTGCCAGCAGCTTAGCAAGTTACAATGAGCAGTTCTTC,TRBJ2-1,TRBV7-2,.,many
CASSPSPEDNEKLFF,TGTGCCAGCAGTCCGTCTCCGGAGGACAATGAAAAACTGTTTTTT,TRBJ1-4,TRBV5-8,.,many
CASGGGHLNQPQHF,TGTGCCAGCGGGGGGGGACACCTTAATCAGCCCCAGCATTTT,TRBJ1-5,TRBV2,.,many
CASSPPGGASGNTIYF,TGTGCCAGCAGTCCCCCGGGGGGCGCGTCCGGAAACACCATATATTTT,TRBJ1-3,TRBV16,.,many
CASRSWGNSFEKLFF,TGTGCCAGTAGGTCGTGGGGAAACAGTTTTGAAAAACTGTTTTTT,TRBJ1-4,TRBV19,.,many
CASRPSDRGRGYGYTF,TGTGCCAGCAGACCATCGGACAGGGGGCGAGGTTATGGCTACACCTTC,TRBJ1-2,TRBV5-4,TRBD1,many
CASSPEGTYGYTF,TGTGCCAGCAGTCCCGAGGGGACCTATGGCTACACCTTC,TRBJ1-2,TRBV6-4,.,many
CAGRLTSSGANVLTF,TGTGCCGGCAGGTTAACGTCCTCTGGGGCCAACGTCCTGACTTTC,TRBJ2-6,TRBV7-3,.,.
CAISAGPGVDTQYF,TGTGCCATCAGTGCAGGTCCCGGGGTTGATACGCAGTATTTT,TRBJ2-3,TRBV10-3,.,many
CASSGRTSGETQYF,TGTGCCAGCAGCGGACGGACTAGCGGGGAGACCCAGTACTTC,TRBJ2-5,TRBV7-9,TRBD2,.
CASSSSDSIPGELFF,TGTGCCAGCAGCTCATCAGACAGCATCCCCGGGGAGCTGTTTTTT,TRBJ2-2,TRBV7-3,.,many
CASSSRENYGYTF,TGTGCCAGCAGCTCCAGGGAGAACTATGGCTACACCTTC,TRBJ1-2,TRBV13,.,many
CSARGQGSYGYTF,TGCAGTGCTAGGGGACAGGGTAGCTATGGCTACACCTTC,TRBJ1-2,TRBV20-1,TRBD1,.
CASSSSGGTQYF,TGTGCCAGCAGTTCTAGCGGTGGGACCCAGTACTTC,TRBJ2-5,TRBV12-3/TRBV12-4,TRBD2,many
CASSPQGQGANVLTF,TGTGCCAGCTCACCACAGGGCCAGGGGGCCAACGTCCTGACTTTC,TRBJ2-6,TRBV18,.,many
CASSRGVGDEQYF,TGTGCCAGCTCACGGGGGGTTGGGGACGAGCAGTACTTC,TRBJ2-7,TRBV18,.,many
CASSGDRKLAKNIQYF,TGTGCCAGCAGCGGCGACAGGAAGCTGGCCAAAAACATTCAGTACTTC,TRBJ2-4,TRBV2,.,few
CASSSGRGVSNYGYTF,TGTGCCAGTAGTTCGGGCAGGGGAGTCTCTAACTATGGCTACACCTTC,TRBJ1-2,TRBV19,.,many
CASSPEGGFQETQYF,TGTGCCAGCAGTCCCGAGGGGGGGTTCCAAGAGACCCAGTACTTC,TRBJ2-5,TRBV27,.,few
CSARVLAGTGELFF,TGCAGTGCTAGAGTACTAGCGGGCACCGGGGAGCTGTTTTTT,TRBJ2-2,TRBV20-1,TRBD2,many
CASSLLGTNYGYTF,TGCGCCAGCAGCTTGCTGGGAACTAACTATGGCTACACCTTC,TRBJ1-2,TRBV5-1,.,many
CASSLNRDDGYTF,TGTGCCAGCAGCTTAAACCGGGACGATGGCTACACCTTC,TRBJ1-2,TRBV7-3,.,many
CSARERVAGYSDTQYF,TGCAGTGCTAGAGAGAGGGTAGCGGGATATTCAGATACGCAGTATTTT,TRBJ2-3,TRBV20-1,TRBD2,many
CSATIVGMNTEAFF,TGCAGTGCTACAATTGTCGGAATGAACACTGAAGCTTTCTTT,TRBJ1-1,TRBV20-1,.,.
CSVEVAGGPSYEQYF,TGCAGCGTTGAAGTAGCGGGGGGGCCCTCCTACGAGCAGTACTTC,TRBJ2-7,TRBV29-1,TRBD2,few
CATSQPGQGKDEQFF,TGTGCCACCAGCCAACCGGGACAGGGGAAAGATGAGCAGTTCTTC,TRBJ2-1,TRBV24-1,TRBD1,many
CASSHPGQGGLGYNEQFF,TGTGCCAGCAGTCACCCCGGACAGGGAGGCCTGGGTTACAATGAGCAGTTCTTC,TRBJ2-1,TRBV6-4,TRBD1,.
CASTSPERTEAFF,TGTGCCAGCACCTCACCGGAGAGGACTGAAGCTTTCTTT,TRBJ1-1,TRBV12-3/TRBV12-4,.,.